A single sample is the source of the 19 T cell receptor beta chains below, sequenced in a study of OX40 agonist ivuxolimab in advanced cancers. Clones were read by immunoSEQ multiplex PCR, and TCRdb kept only the in-frame ones, dropping some. Here the sample spans tens of thousands of clones, around 85% being singletons. The sample was CD4+ or CD8+ T cells sorted from blood, taken in a trial of the OX40 agonist ivuxolimab. These receptors originate from an adult with an advanced solid tumor such as melanoma, head and neck, liver or kidney cancer.

The rearrangement uses TRBV5-1 and TRBJ2-2; the D gene is possibly TRBD2 (6 bases). Between the trimmed V and J ends, which lost 4 bases and 0 bases, there was a span of 10 bases. The germline V gene has CDR1 SGHRS and CDR2 YFSETQ. The CDR3 spans 15 residues. For the CDR3, the DNA is TGCGCCAGCAGCCGCGGGGAGGCGAACACCGGGGAGCTGTTTTTT. Amino acid sequence: CASSRGEANTGELFF.

This clone was counted a few times. The V gene is TRBV19, the J gene TRBJ2-5; tentatively, D is TRBD2 (6 bases). This CDR3 has 16 residues. Germline V gives CDR1 LNHDA, CDR2 SQIVND (reference sequence). V lost 4 bases and J 0 bases, leaving 15 bases between the germline ends. The DNA of the CDR3 is TGTGCCAGTAGTACGTACCTTCGGGGGTACCAAGAGACCCAGTACTTC. It codes for CASSTYLRGYQETQYF. The full variable domain, rest sourced from reference TRBV19 and TRBJ2-5, is DGGITQSPKYLFRKEGQNVTLSCEQNLNHDAMYWYRQDPGQGLRLIYYSQIVNDFQKGDIAEGYSVSREKKESFPLTVTSAQKNPTAFYLCASSTYLRGYQETQYFGPGTRLLVL.

CDR3 sequence reads: CASKSGPNTGELFF. The CDR3 nucleotides read TGTGCCAGCAAATCCGGGCCGAACACCGGGGAGCTGTTTTTT. This chain uses TRBV9 with TRBJ2-2; D remains ambiguous. The CDR3 totals 14 residues. Trimming pared 6 bases from V and 0 bases from J, leaving 9 bases between. From germline, CDR1 is SGDLS and CDR2 YYNGEE.

The rearrangement uses TRBV27 and TRBJ2-7, with D unresolved. Trimming took off 2 bases at V and 7 bases at J, with 15 bases between the two ends. Germline lookup yields CDR1 MNHEY and CDR2 SMNVEV (reference sequence). The CDR3 covers 14 residues. The DNA for the CDR3 is TGTGCCAGCAGTTTAGGCATCCCGCGTCGGGAGCAGTACTTC. Encoded protein: CASSLGIPRREQYF.

The DNA for the CDR3 is TGCGCCAGCAAGGCCTTGGTCGTCGGCCAAGAGACCCAGTACTTC. As protein: CASKALVVGQETQYF. This rearrangement joins TRBV5-1 to TRBJ2-5; D is undetermined. The CDR3 consists of 15 residues. Trimming took 6 bases from V and 1 from J, leaving 16 bases between them. CDR1 and CDR2 from the germline V gene are SGHRS and YFSETQ.

The chain combines TRBV5-1 with TRBJ2-3; D gene ambiguous. Looked up from germline, CDR1 is SGHRS and CDR2 is YFSETQ. Trimming left V 4 bases short and J 2 bases short, with 8 bases between. There are 13 residues in the CDR3. The DNA for the CDR3 is TGCGCCAGCAGCGAACGCGACACAGATACGCAGTATTTT. Amino acids: CASSERDTDTQYF.

This clone was counted only a few times. CDR3 nucleotides: TGTGCCAGCCTTGACAAGGCCGGGGGAACCTACAATGAGCAGTTCTTC. Encoded protein: CASLDKAGGTYNEQFF. The rearrangement uses TRBV19 and TRBJ2-1, with D maybe TRBD2 (6 bases). The germline V gene has CDR1 LNHDA and CDR2 SQIVND (reference sequence). The ends were cut back, 9 bases at V and 2 bases at J, with 20 bases in the middle. The CDR3 covers 16 residues. The entire variable domain, with the rest obtained from reference TRBV19 and TRBJ2-1, is as follows: DGGITQSPKYLFRKEGQNVTLSCEQNLNHDAMYWYRQDPGQGLRLIYYSQIVNDFQKGDIAEGYSVSREKKESFPLTVTSAQKNPTAFYLCASLDKAGGTYNEQFFGPGTRLTVL.

The gene calls are TRBV2 and TRBJ2-3; D is unresolved. Trimming left V 5 bases short and J 3 bases short, with 12 bases between. CDR1 and CDR2 (germline): SNHLY, FYNNEI. The CDR3 runs to 14 residues. The DNA for the CDR3 is TGTGCCAGCAGTTGGGTCGTACCAACAGATACGCAGTATTTT. The encoded protein is CASSWVVPTDTQYF.

The V gene is TRBV7-9, the J gene TRBJ1-1; possible D gene TRBD1, 5 bases. In germline, CDR1 is SEHNR, CDR2 FQNEAQ (reference sequence). The V end was cut by 3 bases, the J end by 3 bases, with 11 bases between. This CDR3 is built from 14 residues. The CDR3 nucleotides read TGTGCCAGCAGCTTGGGGGAAAGGGACACTGAAGCTTTCTTT. Its protein is CASSLGERDTEAFF.

The rearrangement joins TRBV4-2 to TRBJ1-2, with D unresolved. Germline V lookup: CDR1 LGHNA, CDR2 YNFKEQ. Between the trimmed V and J ends, which lost 0 bases and 4 bases, there was a span of 12 bases. The CDR3 length is 15 residues. In DNA form, the CDR3 reads TGTGCCAGCAGCCAAGAGCGGGCCGGATCCTATGGCTACACCTTC. Translating it yields CASSQERAGSYGYTF.

V usage is TRBV2 and J usage is TRBJ2-7; unclear D gene. CDR3 size: 13 residues. The germline V gene encodes CDR1 SNHLY and CDR2 FYNNEI. Between the trimmed V and J ends, which lost 2 bases and 3 bases, there was a span of 8 bases. The CDR3 region is CASSERQNYEQYV. The DNA for the CDR3 is TGTGCCAGCAGTGAAAGGCAGAACTACGAGCAGTACGTC.

CDR3 amino acids: CASSFSRTFQNTEAFF. The CDR3 DNA reads TGTGCCAGCAGTTTCTCCCGGACGTTCCAGAACACTGAAGCTTTCTTT. The gene calls are TRBV27 and TRBJ1-1; D remains unclear. Germline lookup yields CDR1 MNHEY and CDR2 SMNVEV (reference sequence). With 3 bases removed from V and 1 base from J, the gap between germline ends came to 15 bases. The length of the CDR3 is 16 residues.

The J gene is TRBJ1-1, the V gene TRBV4-2; D remains ambiguous. CDR1 LGHNA and CDR2 YNFKEQ come from the germline V gene. CDR3 length: 13 residues. V shed 5 bases and J shed 3 bases, with 10 bases lying between them. DNA for the CDR3: TGTGCCAGCAGCAGTCACCGCGACACTGAAGCTTTCTTT. It is translated as CASSSHRDTEAFF.

The rearrangement links TRBV2 to TRBJ2-3, with 12 bases that match TRBD1. Germline V gene lookup returns CDR1 SNHLY and CDR2 FYNNEI. The CDR3 is 15 amino acids. J was trimmed by 4 bases and V by 4 bases; bases with no gene match: 3. CDR3 residues: CASSGDRGRADTQYF. DNA for the CDR3: TGTGCCAGCAGTGGGGACAGGGGGCGGGCAGATACGCAGTATTTT.

V and J are TRBV15 and TRBJ1-2; 7 nucleotides line up with TRBD1. The length of the CDR3 is 16 residues. The junction had 10 bases not matched to a gene; V was cut back by 3 bases and J by 3 bases. From germline, CDR1 is LNHNV and CDR2 YYDKDF (reference sequence). CDR3 loop: CATSSLWDRSHYGYTF. DNA for the CDR3: TGTGCCACCAGCAGCCTATGGGACAGATCGCACTATGGCTACACCTTC.

A single count supports this clone. The V gene is TRBV4-1, the J gene TRBJ2-6, with D possibly being TRBD1 or TRBD2 (5 bases each). The CDR3 contains 16 residues. Trimming shortened V by 4 bases and J by 4 bases, and 14 bases separated the two germline ends. The germline gives CDR1 MGHRA, CDR2 YSYEKL. The CDR3 nucleotides read TGCGCCAGCAGCCCCCTTAGGGACGCCGGGGCCAACGTCCTGACTTTC. Translating it yields CASSPLRDAGANVLTF.

The chain combines TRBV7-3 with TRBJ2-1, with 11 bases fitting TRBD2. V lost 5 bases and J lost 7; bases outside the gene matches: 10. The CDR3 is 16 amino acids. Germline CDR1 SGHTA, CDR2 FQGTGA. CDR3 residues: CASSQYSGRAENEQFF. In nucleotides, the CDR3 is TGTGCCAGCAGCCAATATAGCGGGAGGGCCGAAAATGAGCAGTTCTTC.

CDR3 DNA: TGTGCCAGTAGTAGGTTTGGGGGGCCGAACACCGGGGAGCTGTTTTTT. It yields the protein CASSRFGGPNTGELFF. The chain uses TRBV19 and TRBJ2-2; tentatively, D is TRBD1 or TRBD2 (6 bases each). This CDR3 contains 16 residues. The V gene lost 4 bases and the J gene lost 0 bases, with 12 bases spanning the gap. In germline, CDR1 is LNHDA, CDR2 SQIVND (reference sequence).

V gene TRBV5-5 combines with J gene TRBJ1-1; D is perhaps TRBD1 (6 bases). The germline V gene has CDR1 SGHKS and CDR2 YYEKEE (reference sequence). Trimming removed 1 base from V and 1 base from J, with 8 bases in between. The CDR3 runs to 14 residues. For the CDR3, the DNA is TGTGCCAGCAGCTTGAACAGGGCGAACACTGAAGCTTTCTTT. Protein product: CASSLNRANTEAFF.